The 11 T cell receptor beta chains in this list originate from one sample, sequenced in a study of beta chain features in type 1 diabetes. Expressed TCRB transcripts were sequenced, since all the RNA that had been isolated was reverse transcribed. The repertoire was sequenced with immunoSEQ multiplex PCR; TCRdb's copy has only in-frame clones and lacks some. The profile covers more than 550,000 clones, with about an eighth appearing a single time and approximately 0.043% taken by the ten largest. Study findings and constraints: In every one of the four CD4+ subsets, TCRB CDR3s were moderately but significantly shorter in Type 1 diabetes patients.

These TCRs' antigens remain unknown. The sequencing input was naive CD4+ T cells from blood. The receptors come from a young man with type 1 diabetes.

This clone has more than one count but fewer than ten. The CDR3 loop is CASSYGAFSGNTIYF. The CDR3 nucleotides are TGTGCCAGCAGTTACGGGGCATTCTCTGGAAACACCATATATTTT. The chain couples TRBV6-5 to TRBJ1-3, with D possibly TRBD1 on 5 matching bases. Looked up from germline, CDR1 is MNHEY and CDR2 is SVGAGI. The V end lost 2 bases, the J end lost 0 bases, and 8 bases lay between the germline ends. CDR3 length equals 15 residues.

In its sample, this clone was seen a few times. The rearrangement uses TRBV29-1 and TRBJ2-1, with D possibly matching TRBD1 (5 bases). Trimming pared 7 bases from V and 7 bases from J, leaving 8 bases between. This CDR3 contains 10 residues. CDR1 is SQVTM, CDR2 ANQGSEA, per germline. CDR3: CSARVNEQFF. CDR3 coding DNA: TGCAGCGCCAGGGTTAATGAGCAGTTCTTC.

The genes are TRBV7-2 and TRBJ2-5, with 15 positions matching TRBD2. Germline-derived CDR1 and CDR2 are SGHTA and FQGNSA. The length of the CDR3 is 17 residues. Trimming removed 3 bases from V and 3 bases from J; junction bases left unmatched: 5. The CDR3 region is CASSFRGLAGGKETQYF. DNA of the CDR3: TGTGCCAGCAGCTTTAGGGGACTAGCGGGAGGTAAAGAGACCCAGTACTTC.

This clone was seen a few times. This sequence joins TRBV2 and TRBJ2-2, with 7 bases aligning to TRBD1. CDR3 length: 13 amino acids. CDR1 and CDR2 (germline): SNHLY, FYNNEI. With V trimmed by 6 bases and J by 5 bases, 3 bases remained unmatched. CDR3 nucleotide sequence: TGTGCCAGCAGACAGGGGTCTACCGGGGAGCTGTTTTTT. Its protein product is CASRQGSTGELFF.

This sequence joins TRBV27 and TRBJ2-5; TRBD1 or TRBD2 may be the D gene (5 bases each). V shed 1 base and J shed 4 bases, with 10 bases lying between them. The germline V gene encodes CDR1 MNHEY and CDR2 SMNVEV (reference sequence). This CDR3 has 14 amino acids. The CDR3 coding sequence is TGTGCCAGCAGTTTATTTCCCGGGGCAGAGACCCAGTACTTC. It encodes CASSLFPGAETQYF.

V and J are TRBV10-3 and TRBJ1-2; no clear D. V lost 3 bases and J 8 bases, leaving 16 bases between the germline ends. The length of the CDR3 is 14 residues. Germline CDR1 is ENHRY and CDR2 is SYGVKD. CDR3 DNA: TGTGCCATCAGTGAAGGAAGTGGCCGGGGAGGCTACACCTTC. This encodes CAISEGSGRGGYTF.

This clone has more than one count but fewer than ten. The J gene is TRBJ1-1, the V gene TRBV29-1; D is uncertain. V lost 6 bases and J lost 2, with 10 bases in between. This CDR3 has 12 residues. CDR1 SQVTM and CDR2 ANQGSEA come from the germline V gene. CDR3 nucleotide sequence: TGCAGCGTCCAAGAATCAAACACTGAAGCTTTCTTT. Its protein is CSVQESNTEAFF.

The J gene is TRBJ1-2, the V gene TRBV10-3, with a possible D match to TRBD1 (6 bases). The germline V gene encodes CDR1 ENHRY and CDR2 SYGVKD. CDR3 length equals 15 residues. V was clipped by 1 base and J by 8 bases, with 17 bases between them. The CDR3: CAISELNTGHGGYTF. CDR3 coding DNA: TGTGCCATCAGTGAGTTAAACACAGGGCACGGCGGCTACACCTTC.

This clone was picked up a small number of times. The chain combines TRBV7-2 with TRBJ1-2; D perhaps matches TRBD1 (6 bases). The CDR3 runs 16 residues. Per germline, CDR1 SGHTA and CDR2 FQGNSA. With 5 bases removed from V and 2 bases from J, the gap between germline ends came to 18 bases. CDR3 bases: TGTGCCAGCAGCCCGACTCAGGGACACCGAAACTATGGCTACACCTTC. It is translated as CASSPTQGHRNYGYTF.

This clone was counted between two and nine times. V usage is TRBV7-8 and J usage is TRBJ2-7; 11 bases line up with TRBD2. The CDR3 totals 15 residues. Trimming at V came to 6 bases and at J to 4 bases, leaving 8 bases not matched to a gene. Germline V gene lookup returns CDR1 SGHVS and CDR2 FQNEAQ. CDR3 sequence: CASRSPTSGGYEQYF. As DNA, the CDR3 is TGTGCCAGCAGATCACCTACTAGCGGGGGATACGAGCAGTACTTC.

As DNA, the CDR3 is TGTGCCAGCTGTCTTACCGGGATCCAGGGCGAGCAGTACTTC. This sequence encodes CASCLTGIQGEQYF. The chain joins TRBV7-2 to TRBJ2-7; D tentatively reads TRBD1 or TRBD2 (5 bases each). Trimming stripped 8 bases from V and 6 bases from J, with 20 bases between. Germline-derived CDR1 and CDR2 are SGHTA and FQGNSA. The CDR3 totals 14 residues.